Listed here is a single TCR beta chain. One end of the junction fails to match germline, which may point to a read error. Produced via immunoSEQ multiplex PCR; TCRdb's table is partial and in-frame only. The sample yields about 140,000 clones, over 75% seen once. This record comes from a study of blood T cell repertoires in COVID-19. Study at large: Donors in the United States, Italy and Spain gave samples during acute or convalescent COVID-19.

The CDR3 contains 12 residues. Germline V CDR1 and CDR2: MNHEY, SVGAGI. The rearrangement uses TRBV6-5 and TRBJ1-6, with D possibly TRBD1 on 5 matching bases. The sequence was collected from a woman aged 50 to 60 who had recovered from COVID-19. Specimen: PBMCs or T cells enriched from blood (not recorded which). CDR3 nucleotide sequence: TGTGCCAGCAGCAGGGATAACTCACCCCTCCACTTT. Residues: CASSRDNSPLHF.